This T cell receptor (beta chain) stems from a study of patients and donors after allogeneic stem cell transplantation. TCRdb processed the RT-PCR reads anew with MiXCR; each CDR3 protein has one entry. The sample has 900,000 to 1,000,000 distinct CDR3 sequences; 18% are singletons. Between the trimmed V and J ends, which lost 5 bases and 4 bases, there was a span of 14 bases. The germline V gene has CDR1 MNHEY and CDR2 SMNVEV (reference sequence). The CDR3 has 14 amino acids. Sequenced: blood, either unsorted or a sorted T cell fraction (not recorded which). This receptor was obtained from a human donor who was either an allogeneic HSCT recipient or a stem cell or donor lymphocyte infusion donor (not recorded which). It is not recorded whose cells these are; they may come from a transplant donor. The chain uses TRBV27 and TRBJ1-2, with D uncertain. This chain's CDR3 is CASSPLGISYGYTF. The CDR3 region has the DNA TGTGCCAGCAGTCCGCTCGGTATTAGCTATGGCTACACCTTC.